Listed below are T cell receptor beta chains from one sample, sequenced in a study of cytomegalovirus exposure and HLA in healthy donors. Produced via immunoSEQ multiplex PCR; TCRdb's table is partial and in-frame only. The sample consists of roughly 60,000 clones, roughly 91% of them appearing once. The sample was PBMCs. The receptors originated from a woman in her 30s in good health and CMV-seronegative. The CDR3 runs from the conserved cysteine through the conserved F or W. The D gene is left open where the match is weak. The size field is filled for only some rows; it gives once, few, many or a size class.

cdr3_nt cdr3_aa d_call j_call v_call clone_size
TGTGCCAGCAGCCCAAAGGGGACAGGGAATCCCTACGAGCAGTACTTC CASSPKGTGNPYEQYF TRBD1 TRBJ2-7 TRBV11-2 -
TGTGCCAGCAGTGTAGAGGGAGGGGAGACCCAGTACTTC CASSVEGGETQYF TRBD2 TRBJ2-5 TRBV2 -
TGTGCCACAGTCCCGGGACAGGGTTCGGGTGAAGCTTTCTTT CATVPGQGSGEAFF TRBD1 TRBJ1-1 TRBV10-3 -
TGTGCCAGCAGCCCCGGGGACAGCGAGCAGTTCTTC CASSPGDSEQFF TRBD1 TRBJ2-1 TRBV7-9 -
TGTGCCAGCAGCTTCTCCGGGAGGGCCCCTTACAATGAGCAGTTCTTC CASSFSGRAPYNEQFF TRBD2 TRBJ2-1 TRBV7-2 -
TGTGCCGCGAGACAGGGGGCGGATAGCAATCAGCCCCAGCATTTT CAARQGADSNQPQHF TRBD1 TRBJ1-5 TRBV6-1 -
TGTGCCAGCAGACTACAGGGGAGAACCTACAATGAGCAGTTCTTC CASRLQGRTYNEQFF TRBD1 TRBJ2-1 TRBV7-2 -
TGCGCCAGCAGCCAAGATGAGAGCTCTGGAAACACCATATATTTT CASSQDESSGNTIYF - TRBJ1-3 TRBV4-1 -
TGTGCCAGCAGTTTATGGGCAGGGATGAACACTGAAGCTTTCTTT CASSLWAGMNTEAFF - TRBJ1-1 TRBV27 -
TGTGCCAGCAGCGTAGAGGGACATCCGAACACTGAAGCTTTCTTT CASSVEGHPNTEAFF - TRBJ1-1 TRBV9 -
TGTGCCAGCAGTTACTACACGACAGGTCACACTGAAGCTTTCTTT CASSYYTTGHTEAFF - TRBJ1-1 TRBV6-6 once
TGTGCCAGCTGGCGGGGAAACACCATATATTTT CASWRGNTIYF - TRBJ1-3 TRBV6-5 -
TGTGCCATCAGTGAGTCGTTGGGCGGGGGCCTCCCAGATACGCAGTATTTT CAISESLGGGLPDTQYF - TRBJ2-3 TRBV10-3 -
TGTGCCAGCAGCCAAGTGGGGGGACTTAGCGGGGAAGAGACCCAGTACTTC CASSQVGGLSGEETQYF TRBD2 TRBJ2-5 TRBV4-2 -
TGTGCCAGTCCCAGCGGTTACGAGCAGTACTTC CASPSGYEQYF - TRBJ2-7 TRBV21-1 -
TGTGCCAGCAGCTGGGGGCGACTAGCGGGACGGGAGACCCAGTACTTC CASSWGRLAGRETQYF TRBD2 TRBJ2-5 TRBV7-8 -
TGTGCCAGCAGCCTGGGACTAGCGCCCTCCTACGAGCAGTACTTC CASSLGLAPSYEQYF TRBD2 TRBJ2-7 TRBV6-1 -
TGCGCCAGCAGCTTGGTCCCAGGAAACTCTGGGGCCAACGTCCTGACTTTC CASSLVPGNSGANVLTF - TRBJ2-6 TRBV5-1 -
TGTGCCTGGAGTGTACTTAGGAGGGGATATAGTTTCAATGAGCAGTTCTTC CAWSVLRRGYSFNEQFF - TRBJ2-1 TRBV30 -
TGTGCTAGCAGCTCAAGTGACAGGGGTTTGTTTGGAACAGATACGCAGTATTTT CASSSSDRGLFGTDTQYF TRBD1 TRBJ2-3 TRBV7-7 -
TGTGCCAGCAACAAGGGGCAGGGGATTCAGCCCCAGCATTTT CASNKGQGIQPQHF - TRBJ1-5 TRBV6-5 -
TGTGCCAGCAGAACGCAAACCGGGAATCAAGAGACCCAGTACTTC CASRTQTGNQETQYF - TRBJ2-5 TRBV27 -
TGTGCCAGCAGTTACTTGCCAGACTTACAAGAGACCCAGTACTTC CASSYLPDLQETQYF - TRBJ2-5 TRBV6-5 -
TGCAGCGTTGTTTTTGATCTAGCGGGAAACTACAATGAGCAGTTCTTC CSVVFDLAGNYNEQFF TRBD2 TRBJ2-1 TRBV29-1 -
TGTGCCAGCTCACCACCCTTAGGGGAGGACTATGGCTACACCTTC CASSPPLGEDYGYTF - TRBJ1-2 TRBV18 -
TGCGCCAGCAGACCGCGACAGGGGGGAATTTCCGGGGAGCTGTTTTTT CASRPRQGGISGELFF TRBD1 TRBJ2-2 TRBV4-3 -
TGTGCCAGCAGCCCCAGGGTAACTAACTATGGCTACACCTTC CASSPRVTNYGYTF - TRBJ1-2 TRBV2 -
TGCAGCGCTAGCGAAACAGGGGATGGCTACACCTTC CSASETGDGYTF TRBD1 TRBJ1-2 TRBV29-1 -
TGTGCCAGCAGCTTACAGCGACCGGGCGAGCAGTACTTC CASSLQRPGEQYF - TRBJ2-7 TRBV7-3 -
TGTGCCCGGAGTGCCCCGGGACTAAGAAGCTACGAGCAGTACTTC CARSAPGLRSYEQYF TRBD2 TRBJ2-7 TRBV30 -
TGTGCCAGCTCCATCGGACAGGGAAGCAATCAGCCCCAGCATTTT CASSIGQGSNQPQHF TRBD1 TRBJ1-5 TRBV4-2 -
TGTGCCACCAGCAGAGAAAAGGCGGGAGGTACGGAGACCCAGTACTTC CATSREKAGGTETQYF TRBD2 TRBJ2-5 TRBV15 -
TGTGCCAGCACCCATAATGAGGAGGGCTATGGCTACACCTTC CASTHNEEGYGYTF - TRBJ1-2 TRBV9 -
TGTGCCAGCGTACTACAGGACAGGGGCACCGAGCAGTACTTC CASVLQDRGTEQYF TRBD1 TRBJ2-7 TRBV2 -
TGTGCCAGCAGCTTAACTCTAGCGGGAGGGGCCGGGGAGCTGTTTTTT CASSLTLAGGAGELFF TRBD2 TRBJ2-2 TRBV7-3 -
TGTGCCAGCAGCTCGATACTAGCGGGAGGGTCGGATGAGCAGTTCTTC CASSSILAGGSDEQFF TRBD2 TRBJ2-1 TRBV5-4 -
TGTGCCTGGAGTGGACAATATGAAGCTTTCTTT CAWSGQYEAFF - TRBJ1-1 TRBV30 -
TGTGCCAGCCGAAGGGGACAGGTGTGGAACACTGAAGCTTTCTTT CASRRGQVWNTEAFF TRBD1 TRBJ1-1 TRBV6-5 -
TGTGCCAGCAGTGTGGGACTTACAGATACGCAGTATTTT CASSVGLTDTQYF - TRBJ2-3 TRBV2 once
TGTGCCAGCAACAGGTTAGCGGGAGGGCCAGAAGAGACCCAGTACTTC CASNRLAGGPEETQYF TRBD2 TRBJ2-5 TRBV7-8 -
TGTGCCAGCATTCCGGGACAGGGGAAAGGCTACACCTTC CASIPGQGKGYTF TRBD1 TRBJ1-2 TRBV28 -